This T cell receptor (beta chain) was retrieved from a study of blood T cells in healthy people across ages. The study, taken as a whole, reports: A conclusive naive versus antigen-experienced comparison was prevented by the unsorted PBMCs. It was held that diversity estimates obtained from one million T cells represented underestimates. TCR beta diversity tracked closely with naive T cell percentage.

A second roughly 7 to 12 cycle PCR used barcoded and J-beta primers. Each cDNA molecule, via a template-switch adaptor with 12 random nucleotides, was tagged. TCRdb itself ran the 5' RACE reads through MiXCR, one entry per CDR3 protein. This sample has fewer than 800,000 distinct CDR3 sequences, with roughly 49% found just once. With V trimmed by 6 bases and J by 6 bases, 2 bases remained unmatched. Per the germline V gene, CDR1 is MNHEY and CDR2 is SMNVEV (reference sequence). The CDR3 contains 12 residues. This clonotype was seen more than once but under ten times. The antigen is unknown. Sequences were obtained from blood. The TCR was taken from a woman aged 60-75 years in good health. The chain employs TRBV27 and TRBJ1-2; TRBD1 agrees at 9 bases. The DNA for the CDR3 is TGTGCCAGCAGCCGGGACAGGGATGGCTACACCTTC. Translated, it gives CASSRDRDGYTF.